This TCR beta chain is drawn from a study of T cells in Graves' hyperthyroidism and ophthalmopathy. Study outcomes and limitations: Appearing also in blood were most of the thyroid clonotypes expanded above 0.001.

The source material, RNA transcripts, was used to amplify TCR beta CDR3 regions. In the first-round RT-PCR of the TCR CDR3, the HTBI primer set was used. From the multiplex PCR reads, TCRdb called clonotypes with MiXCR, one entry per CDR3 protein. The sample has about 420,000 distinct CDR3 sequences, approximately 15% seen once. This clonotype was counted ten times or more. The antigen is not known. V shed 1 base, J shed 8 bases, and the junction held 8 bases outside the gene matches. The CDR3 sequence is 15 residues long. The germline V gene has CDR1 SGHTA and CDR2 FQGNSA. Calling Graves' hyperthyroidism stable meant ophthalmopathy did not progress within 18 months. The hyperthyroidism patients had all been newly diagnosed, and their disease duration was under 2 months. Their ages ranged from 18 to 65 years. Uncontrolled infection, other autoimmune disease, pregnancy and lactation each barred patients from inclusion.

Sequences were obtained from blood. This sequence joins TRBV7-2 and TRBJ2-4, with 7 bases that match TRBD2. The receptor comes from a woman between 18 and 29 years old with Graves' hyperthyroidism. The CDR3 coding sequence is TGTGCCAGCAGCTTAGTGCGGGGGTGGGGAGACATTCAGTACTTC. Amino acid sequence: CASSLVRGWGDIQYF.